The entry below describes one T cell receptor beta chain. Antigen specificity is unknown. The sample belongs to a study of T cell repertoires in cytomegalovirus infection. The overall study: CMV infection and matching HLA type were both indicated by public TCR beta signatures. Broader study findings: Cumulative frequency of public TCR beta families picked out carriers of CMV plus the relevant HLA. Clonotypes of TCR beta that were HLA-C-restricted and CMV-specific dominated the ex vivo response.

Germline V lookup: CDR1 SGHTA, CDR2 FQGTGA. The CDR3 spans 15 residues. The V end lost 3 bases, the J end lost 2 bases, and 8 bases lay between the germline ends. TCRdb analysed the reads with MiXCR anew, one entry per CDR3 protein. The table includes 250,000 to 300,000 distinct CDR3 sequences, 20% to 30% detected once. This clonotype was obtained from a human donor in good health (CMV status not recorded). Some clones in this sample may be carry-over from other donors' samples. V usage is TRBV7-3 and J usage is TRBJ2-6, with D perhaps TRBD1 (5 bases). The sequencing input was PBMCs. CDR3 in amino acids: CASSFRVAGANVLTF. The CDR3 DNA sequence: TGTGCCAGCAGCTTCAGGGTTGCTGGGGCCAACGTCCTGACTTTC.